A selection of T cell receptor beta chains follows, all from one sample in a study of blood T cells in healthy people across ages. TCRdb passed the 5' RACE reads through MiXCR, listing each CDR3 protein once. The table records some 560,000 distinct CDR3 sequences, about 27% of them present only once. Separately, the same data were catalogued under a study of T cells of mothers and their children.

The source material was blood. The receptors were gathered from a boy between 2 and 10 years old in good health. The conserved cysteine and the conserved F or W are not part of the CDR3 here.

V: TRBV20-1; length: 13; J: TRBJ1-6; CDR3: SARLEGGGNSPLH
V: TRBV7-2; length: 12; J: TRBJ2-5; CDR3: ASSLAQPVETQY
V: TRBV10-3; length: 15; J: TRBJ2-5; CDR3: AISAGTSGGARETQY
V: TRBV25-1; length: 11; J: TRBJ2-5; CDR3: ASSEDTGRSQY
V: TRBV29-1; length: 13; J: .; CDR3: SVVGAPGGDYEQY
V: TRBV18; length: 14; J: TRBJ2-4; CDR3: ASSPPGQGSKNIQY
V: TRBV27; length: 12; J: TRBJ2-7; CDR3: ASSQRGRTYEQY
V: TRBV10-3; length: 15; J: TRBJ2-5; CDR3: AISESYGRSSQETQY
V: TRBV20-1; length: 14; J: TRBJ2-3; CDR3: SARDPLAFRTDTQY
V: TRBV10-3; length: 14; J: TRBJ2-7; CDR3: AISESVLATTYEQY
V: TRBV5-1; length: 12; J: TRBJ2-5; CDR3: ASSLEDGNYEQN
V: TRBV12-3/TRBV12-4; length: 12; J: TRBJ1-6; CDR3: ASTPTGDNSPLH
V: TRBV10-3; length: 12; J: TRBJ2-7; CDR3: AIRLAGATYEQY
V: TRBV3-1; length: 15; J: TRBJ2-6; CDR3: ASSLVQGTAGANVLT
V: TRBV18; length: 12; J: TRBJ1-4; CDR3: ASSPWDGNEKLF
V: TRBV20-1; length: 10; J: TRBJ2-5; CDR3: SAQTDQETQY
V: TRBV20-1; length: 14; J: TRBJ1-5; CDR3: SARDGRAYSNQPQH
V: TRBV10-2; length: 13; J: TRBJ1-1; CDR3: ASRPNPGGDTEAF
V: TRBV7-9; length: 15; J: TRBJ2-1; CDR3: ASSPRWGRGSYNEQF
V: TRBV6-1; length: 13; J: TRBJ1-2; CDR3: ASSEAGQGSYGYT
V: TRBV5-1; length: 13; J: TRBJ2-5; CDR3: ASSPRTGREETQY
V: TRBV3-1; length: 13; J: TRBJ2-1; CDR3: ASSQETSGGPEQF
V: TRBV5-4; length: 12; J: TRBJ2-5; CDR3: ASSFYVTEETQY
V: TRBV12-3/TRBV12-4; length: 12; J: TRBJ1-2; CDR3: ASSLGGPGYGYT
V: TRBV7-9; length: 13; J: TRBJ1-2; CDR3: ASSLFAIEGYGYT
V: TRBV27; length: 11; J: TRBJ1-5; CDR3: ASSMGGNQPQH
V: TRBV5-1; length: 12; J: TRBJ2-5; CDR3: ASSFQTVQETQY
V: TRBV7-9; length: 12; J: TRBJ2-1; CDR3: ASSLGGGMDEQF
V: TRBV29-1; length: 13; J: TRBJ1-1; CDR3: SVRGQGWTKTEAF
V: TRBV29-1; length: 13; J: TRBJ1-1; CDR3: SALPAPVAGTEAF
V: TRBV6-5; length: 11; J: TRBJ2-5; CDR3: ASSYKYTETQY
V: TRBV5-1; length: 13; J: TRBJ1-1; CDR3: ASSPFRQGGTEAF
V: TRBV24-1; length: 13; J: TRBJ2-7; CDR3: ATSDQGDYFYEQY
V: TRBV7-9; length: 10; J: TRBJ1-6; CDR3: ASSVEDSPLH
V: TRBV5-1; length: 14; J: TRBJ2-7; CDR3: ASSLEGAGSGYEQY
V: TRBV9; length: 14; J: TRBJ2-1; CDR3: ASSVETQIGYNEQF
V: TRBV6-1; length: 13; J: TRBJ1-5; CDR3: ASQTPLEGNQPQH
V: TRBV3-1; length: 10; J: TRBJ1-2; CDR3: ASSQDNDGQS
V: TRBV12-3/TRBV12-4; length: 11; J: TRBJ2-1; CDR3: ASSWSAYNEQF
V: TRBV4-3; length: 13; J: .; CDR3: ASSQDGGQGYEQY
V: TRBV5-1; length: 12; J: TRBJ1-1; CDR3: ASSLQGSGTEAF
V: TRBV12-3/TRBV12-4; length: 14; J: TRBJ2-1; CDR3: ASSLGLAGAYNEQF
V: TRBV10-3; length: 12; J: TRBJ1-6; CDR3: AISVQGVNSPLH
V: TRBV6-5; length: 10; J: TRBJ2-2; CDR3: ASSYPTGELF
V: TRBV10-3; length: 14; J: TRBJ2-7; CDR3: AISRTTGTGHYEQY
V: TRBV12-3/TRBV12-4; length: 12; J: TRBJ2-3; CDR3: ASSNRATLDTQY
V: TRBV10-3; length: 14; J: TRBJ2-5; CDR3: AISESKTGGAETQY